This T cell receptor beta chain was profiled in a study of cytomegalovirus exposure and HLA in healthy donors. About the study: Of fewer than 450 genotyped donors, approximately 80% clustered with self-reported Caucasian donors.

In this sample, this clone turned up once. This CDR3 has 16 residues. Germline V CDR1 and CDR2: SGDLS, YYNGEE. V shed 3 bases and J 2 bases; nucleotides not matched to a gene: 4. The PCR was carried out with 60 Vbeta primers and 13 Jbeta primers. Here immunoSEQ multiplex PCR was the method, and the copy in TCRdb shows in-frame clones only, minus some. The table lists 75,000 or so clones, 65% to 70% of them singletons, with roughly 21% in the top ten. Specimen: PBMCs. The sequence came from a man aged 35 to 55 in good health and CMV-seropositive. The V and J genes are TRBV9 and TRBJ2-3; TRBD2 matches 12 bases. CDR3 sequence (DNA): TGTGCCAGCAGCGGATCTAGCGGGGGGGCCACAGATACGCAGTATTTT. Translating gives CASSGSSGGATDTQYF.